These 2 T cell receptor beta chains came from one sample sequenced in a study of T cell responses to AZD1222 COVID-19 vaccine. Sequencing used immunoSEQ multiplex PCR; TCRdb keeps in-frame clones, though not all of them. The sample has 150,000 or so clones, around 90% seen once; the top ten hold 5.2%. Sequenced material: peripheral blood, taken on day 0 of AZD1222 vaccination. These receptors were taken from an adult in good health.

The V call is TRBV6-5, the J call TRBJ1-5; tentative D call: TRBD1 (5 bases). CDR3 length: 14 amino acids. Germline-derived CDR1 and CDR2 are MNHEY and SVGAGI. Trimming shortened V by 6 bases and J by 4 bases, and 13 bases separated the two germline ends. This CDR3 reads CASRSGGKNQPQHF. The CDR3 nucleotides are TGTGCCAGCAGAAGCGGGGGGAAAAATCAGCCCCAGCATTTT.

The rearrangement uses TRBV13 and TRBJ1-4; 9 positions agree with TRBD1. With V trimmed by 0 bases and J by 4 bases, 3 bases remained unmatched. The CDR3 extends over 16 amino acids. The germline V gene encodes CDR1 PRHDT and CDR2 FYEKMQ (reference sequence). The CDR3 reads CASSLGGQGLNEKLFF. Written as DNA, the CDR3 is TGTGCCAGCAGCTTAGGGGGACAGGGCCTTAATGAAAAACTGTTTTTT.